This paragraph reports one TCR beta chain. This clone has only one observation. Its antigen remains undetermined. The record has no base qualities; no much larger clone is one base away. At one collaborating source in Seattle, patients were enrolled during active infection and were followed longitudinally through the course of disease. Each collaborating institution followed its own protocols to collect whole blood in K2EDTA tubes. Collaborator samples were shipped for TCRbeta analysis as frozen whole blood, isolated PBMCs, or DNA extracted from either sample type. The immunoSEQ Assay, a bias-controlled multiplex PCR, was used to amplify TCRbeta CDR3 regions from genomic DNA. Regarding the original processing steps: The number of nucleated cells in each sample was estimated from the amplification of reference gene primers within the assay. To quantify the absolute abundance of each unique TCRbeta CDR3 rearrangement, sequence reads were collapsed and filtered. For each sample, productive Simpson clonality was calculated as the square root of Simpson's diversity index across productive rearrangements. The immuneACCESS repertoire file appears here via TCRdb, limited to in-frame rearrangements. These files lack a portion of the clones; in checked studies, under half of the deficit traces to unresolved V genes, and the cause of the others is not known. D and trimming were read from the DNA, whereas the V and J calls and clone size are those reported in that table. Within this sample are about 170,000 clones, with approximately 86% of them counted one time only. The top ten clones comprise 6.5% to 8.5% of the sample.

This entry belongs to a study of blood T cell repertoires in COVID-19 (dated by TCRdb to about 2020). As for the study more broadly: Samples from collaborators originated in the United States, Italy and Spain and spanned both the acute and convalescent phases of COVID-19. The prospective study material was composed of cDNA or gDNA derived from T cells, B-cell-depleted T cells, or PBMCs. Where HLA class I and class II types were available, the types were taken from metadata supplied by the sample provider, not from assay-based typing. The sample metadata nearly always contained a de-identified subject ID, COVID-19 status, age in years and sex. Samples were obtained from the ongoing ImmuneRACE study (first 160 participants) and from 1,254 subjects provided by 6 global collaborators. The repertoires were released in a freely available public database intended as a resource for research on the immune response to SARS-CoV-2. Subjects who had been exposed to COVID-19, were actively infected with it, or had recovered from it provided the deeply sampled blood TCRbeta repertoires that made up the dataset.

V and J lose 5 bases and 8 bases, and a span of 21 bases separates them. The CDR1 and CDR2 encoded by the germline V gene are MNHEY and SVGEGT. From cysteine to phenylalanine, the CDR3 is 15 amino acids long. This entry keeps only the CDR3 DNA: 45 bases, framed from base 1. What the work shows at the level of the full study, not this receptor alone: How much clinical and demographic metadata was included differed by source and by participant, and the metadata was provided uncurated.

The receptor's source is a woman in her thirties or forties with COVID-19, enrolled during active disease. Sequenced: peripheral blood. The rearrangement combines TRBV6-2 or TRBV6-3 with TRBJ1-2; the best D guess is TRBD1, with 6 bases matching. The base sequence is TGTGCCAGCAGTCTGACGAATCTTAACAGGGCCGGCTACACCTTC. It specifies CASSLTNLNRAGYTF.